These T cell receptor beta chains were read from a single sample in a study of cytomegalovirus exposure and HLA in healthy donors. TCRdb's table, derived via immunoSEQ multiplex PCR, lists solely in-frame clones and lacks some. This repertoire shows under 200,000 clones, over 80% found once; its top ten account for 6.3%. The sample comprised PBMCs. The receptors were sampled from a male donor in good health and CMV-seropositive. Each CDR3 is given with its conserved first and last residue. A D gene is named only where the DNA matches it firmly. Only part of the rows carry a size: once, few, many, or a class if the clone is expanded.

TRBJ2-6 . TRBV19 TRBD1 CASSVTGAVRFSGANVLTF TGTGCCAGTAGTGTCACAGGGGCCGTTCGATTCTCTGGGGCCAACGTCCTGACTTTC
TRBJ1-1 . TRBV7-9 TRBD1 CASSLGDPTGATEAFF TGTGCCAGCAGCCTAGGGGACCCGACAGGGGCCACTGAAGCTTTCTTT
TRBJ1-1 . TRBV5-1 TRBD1 CASRRPGTGNGEAFF TGCGCCAGCAGACGTCCCGGGACAGGGAATGGTGAAGCTTTCTTT
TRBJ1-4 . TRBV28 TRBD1 CASSLVRDRATNEKLFF TGTGCCAGCAGTCTGGTCCGGGACAGGGCTACTAATGAAAAACTGTTTTTT
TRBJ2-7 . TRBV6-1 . CASSEALATRSGEQYF TGTGCCAGCAGTGAAGCCTTGGCGACGCGTTCGGGGGAGCAGTACTTC
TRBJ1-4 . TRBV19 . CASSPAGEKLFF TGTGCCAGTAGTCCAGCCGGGGAAAAACTGTTTTTT
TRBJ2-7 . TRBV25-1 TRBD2 CASRAFKVAGLPYEQYF TGTGCCAGTCGGGCGTTTAAGGTAGCGGGCCTCCCTTACGAGCAGTACTTC
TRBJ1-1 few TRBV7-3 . CASSLKDGTNAFF TGTGCCAGCAGCTTAAAGGACGGGACTAACGCTTTCTTT
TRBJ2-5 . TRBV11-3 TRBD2 CASSLLAGGWETQYF TGTGCCAGCAGCTTACTAGCGGGAGGGTGGGAGACCCAGTACTTC
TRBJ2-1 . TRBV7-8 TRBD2 CASSSLGLGLAGGNEQFF TGTGCCAGCAGCTCCTTAGGGTTGGGACTAGCGGGAGGAAATGAGCAGTTCTTC
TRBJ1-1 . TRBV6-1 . CASSQGQRAFF TGTGCCAGCAGTCAAGGACAACGAGCTTTCTTT
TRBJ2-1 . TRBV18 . CASSPLYRTTGAPSNNEQFF TGTGCCAGCTCACCACTTTACCGGACCACGGGAGCCCCCTCTAACAATGAGCAGTTCTTC
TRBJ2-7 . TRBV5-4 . CASSSMSYEQYF TGTGCCAGCAGCTCGATGAGTTACGAGCAGTACTTC
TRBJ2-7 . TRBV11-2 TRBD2 CASSLDLAGGPTAEQYF TGTGCCAGCAGCTTGGATCTAGCGGGAGGGCCTACCGCCGAGCAGTACTTC
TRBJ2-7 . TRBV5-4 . CASSLGLYEQYF TGTGCCAGCAGCTTGGGCCTATACGAGCAGTACTTC
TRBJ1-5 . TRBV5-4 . CASSLAEGGGNQPQHF TGTGCCAGCAGCTTGGCTGAGGGCGGGGGCAATCAGCCCCAGCATTTT
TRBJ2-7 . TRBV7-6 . CASSLYKGASYEQYF TGTGCCAGCAGCTTGTACAAAGGGGCCTCCTACGAGCAGTACTTC
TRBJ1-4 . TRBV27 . CASSLWRGTNEKLFF TGTGCCAGCAGTTTGTGGCGGGGAACTAATGAAAAACTGTTTTTT
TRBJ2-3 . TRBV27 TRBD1 CASSLSGTGYTDTQYF TGTGCCAGCAGTTTATCCGGGACAGGGTACACAGATACGCAGTATTTT
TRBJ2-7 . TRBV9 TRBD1 CASSVEGALAEQYF TGTGCCAGCAGCGTAGAGGGGGCCCTCGCCGAGCAGTACTTC
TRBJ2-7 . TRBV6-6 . CASSYSGGSYEQYF TGTGCCAGCAGTTACTCGGGGGGCTCCTACGAGCAGTACTTC
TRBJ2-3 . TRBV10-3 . CATQAGTGGTDTQYF TGTGCCACCCAAGCCGGGACTGGAGGCACAGATACGCAGTATTTT
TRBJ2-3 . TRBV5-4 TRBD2 CASSLGLADTQYF TGTGCCAGCAGCTTGGGACTAGCGGATACGCAGTATTTT
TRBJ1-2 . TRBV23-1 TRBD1 CASSHSRDRGSYGYTF TGCGCCAGCAGTCACTCCCGGGACAGGGGTTCCTATGGCTACACCTTC
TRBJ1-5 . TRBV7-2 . CASSLDNNQPQHF TGTGCCAGCAGCTTGGACAACAATCAGCCCCAGCATTTT
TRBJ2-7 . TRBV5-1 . CASSFTGSSYEQYF TGCGCCAGCAGCTTTACGGGGAGCTCCTACGAGCAGTACTTC
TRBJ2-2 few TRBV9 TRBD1 CASRPRDRGTGELFF TGTGCCAGCAGACCCCGGGACAGGGGGACCGGGGAGCTGTTTTTT
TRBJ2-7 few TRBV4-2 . CASSQDRQYEQYF TGTGCCAGCAGCCAAGATCGACAGTACGAGCAGTACTTC
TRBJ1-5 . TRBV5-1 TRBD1 CASSVTGGTGPQHF TGCGCCAGCAGCGTGACAGGGGGCACGGGGCCCCAGCATTTT
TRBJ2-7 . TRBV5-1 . CASRGRYEQYF TGCGCCAGCAGGGGGCGGTACGAGCAGTACTTC
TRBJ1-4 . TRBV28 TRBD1 CASSSYRGATNEKLFF TGTGCCAGCAGTTCCTACAGGGGTGCAACTAATGAAAAACTGTTTTTT
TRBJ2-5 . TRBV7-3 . CASSPRAKRETQYF TGTGCCAGCAGCCCAAGGGCGAAGCGGGAGACCCAGTACTTC
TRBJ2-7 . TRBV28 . CASSPPGLQTYEQYF TGTGCCAGCAGTCCTCCGGGACTCCAGACCTACGAGCAGTACTTC
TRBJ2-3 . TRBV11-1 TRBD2 CASSHPGGEKGTTDTQYF TGTGCCAGCAGCCATCCCGGGGGGGAGAAGGGGACCACAGATACGCAGTATTTT
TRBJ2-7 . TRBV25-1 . CASTPGAGGTYEQYF TGTGCCAGCACCCCGGGGGCAGGGGGGACCTACGAGCAGTACTTC
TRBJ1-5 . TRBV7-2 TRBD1 CASSLGGQGSQPQHF TGTGCCAGCAGCTTAGGAGGACAGGGGAGTCAGCCCCAGCATTTT
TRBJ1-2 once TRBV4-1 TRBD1 CASSRTGYGYTF TGCGCCAGCAGCCGGACAGGGTATGGCTACACCTTC
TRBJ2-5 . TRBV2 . CASSTPEAQTPPRTQYF TGTGCCAGCTCTACCCCGGAGGCGCAAACCCCCCCCCGGACCCAGTACTTC
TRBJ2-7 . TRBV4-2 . CASSHRGGASYEQYF TGTGCCAGCAGCCACCGGGGAGGTGCCTCGTACGAGCAGTACTTC
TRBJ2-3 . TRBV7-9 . CASSFRGGTDTQYF TGTGCCAGCAGCTTCAGAGGAGGAACAGATACGCAGTATTTT
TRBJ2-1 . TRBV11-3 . CASSLVRAVGEQFF TGTGCCAGCAGCTTAGTCAGGGCCGTCGGAGAGCAGTTCTTC
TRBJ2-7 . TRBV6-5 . CASSPRDNSYEQYF TGTGCCAGCAGTCCCCGGGACAACTCCTACGAGCAGTACTTC